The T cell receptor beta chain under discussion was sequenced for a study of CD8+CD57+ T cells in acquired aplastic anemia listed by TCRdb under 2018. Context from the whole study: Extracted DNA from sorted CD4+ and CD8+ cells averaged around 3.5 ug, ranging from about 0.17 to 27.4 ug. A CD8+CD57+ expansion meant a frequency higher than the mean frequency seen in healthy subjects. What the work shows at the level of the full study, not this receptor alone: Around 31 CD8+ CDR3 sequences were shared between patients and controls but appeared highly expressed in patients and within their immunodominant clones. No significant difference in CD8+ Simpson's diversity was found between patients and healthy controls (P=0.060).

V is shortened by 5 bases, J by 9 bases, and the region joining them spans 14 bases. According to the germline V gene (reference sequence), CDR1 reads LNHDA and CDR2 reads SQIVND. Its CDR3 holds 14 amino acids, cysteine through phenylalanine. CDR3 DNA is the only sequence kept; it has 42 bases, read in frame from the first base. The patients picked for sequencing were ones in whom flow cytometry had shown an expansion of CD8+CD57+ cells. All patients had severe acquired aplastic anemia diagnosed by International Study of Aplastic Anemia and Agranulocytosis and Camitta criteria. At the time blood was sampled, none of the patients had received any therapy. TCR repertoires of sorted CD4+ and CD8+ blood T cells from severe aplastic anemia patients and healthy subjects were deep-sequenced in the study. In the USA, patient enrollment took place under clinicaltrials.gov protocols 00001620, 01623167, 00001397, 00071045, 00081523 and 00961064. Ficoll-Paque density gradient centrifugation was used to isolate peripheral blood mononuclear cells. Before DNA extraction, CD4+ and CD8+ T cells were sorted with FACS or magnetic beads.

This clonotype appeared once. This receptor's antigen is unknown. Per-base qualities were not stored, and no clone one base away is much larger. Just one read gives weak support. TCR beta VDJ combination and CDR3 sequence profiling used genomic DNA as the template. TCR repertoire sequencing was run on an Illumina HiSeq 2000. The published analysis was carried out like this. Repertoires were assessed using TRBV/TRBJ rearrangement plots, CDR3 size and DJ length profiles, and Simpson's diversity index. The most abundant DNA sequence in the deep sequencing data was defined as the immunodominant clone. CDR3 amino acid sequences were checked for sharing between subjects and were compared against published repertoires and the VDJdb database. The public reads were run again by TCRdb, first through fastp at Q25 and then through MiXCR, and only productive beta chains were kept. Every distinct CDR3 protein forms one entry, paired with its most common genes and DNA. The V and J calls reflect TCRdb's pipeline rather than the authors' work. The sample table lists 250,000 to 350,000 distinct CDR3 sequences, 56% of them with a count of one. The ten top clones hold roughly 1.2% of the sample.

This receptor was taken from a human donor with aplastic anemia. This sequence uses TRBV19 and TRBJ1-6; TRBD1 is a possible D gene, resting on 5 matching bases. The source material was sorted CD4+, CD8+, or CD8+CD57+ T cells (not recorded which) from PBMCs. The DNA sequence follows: TGTGCCAGTAGTGCCCAGGGTTGGAGTTCACCCCTCCACTTT. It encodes CASSAQGWSSPLHF.